This TCR beta chain appears in the sequencing data of a study of blood T cell repertoires in COVID-19. Here immunoSEQ multiplex PCR was the method, and the copy in TCRdb shows in-frame clones only, minus some. Of roughly 200,000 clones detected, about 80% appear once; the ten largest clones hold about 7.2%. Germline values: CDR1 LNHDA, CDR2 SQIVND (reference sequence). The CDR3 length is 17 residues. V was clipped by 1 base and J by 2 bases, with 16 bases between them. The chain employs TRBV19 and TRBJ2-3; D is perhaps TRBD2 (6 bases). The source is a man aged 55 to 69 with acute or convalescent COVID-19. Material for sequencing was peripheral blood. The CDR3 protein is CASSIGGNGGPTDTQYF. In nucleotides, the CDR3 is TGTGCCAGTAGTATAGGGGGGAACGGGGGACCCACAGATACGCAGTATTTT.